This T cell receptor (beta chain) was recorded in a study of radiotherapy plus CTLA-4 blockade in lung cancer. Overall study: Objective responses emerged in over 15% of patients, and roughly 28% attained disease control.

Between the trimmed V and J ends, which lost 3 bases and 1 base, there was a span of 9 bases. This CDR3 has 14 amino acids. The germline gives CDR1 SGHTA, CDR2 FQGTGA. CTLA-4 blockade with ipilimumab, together with focal radiation, was given to patients with chemo-refractory metastatic non-small-cell lung cancer. Sequencing used immunoSEQ multiplex PCR; TCRdb keeps in-frame clones, though not all of them. Of about 15,000 clones in the sample, 72% are singletons; the top ten hold around half. The sample holds a few counts of this clone. Its specificity is unknown. Regarding the study as a whole: In blood, TCR clones derived from the tumor expanded after radiotherapy plus ipilimumab. Interferon-beta and early blood T cell clone dynamics reportedly predicted response best.

The source of this sequence is a human donor with non-small cell lung cancer whose response to radiotherapy plus ipilimumab could not be evaluated. V usage is TRBV7-3 and J usage is TRBJ1-1; unclear D gene. This specimen consisted of peripheral blood, obtained from a patient treated with radiotherapy plus ipilimumab. CDR3 sequence (DNA): TGTGCCAGCAGCTTCACTATGGAGAACACTGAAGCTTTCTTT. Its protein product is CASSFTMENTEAFF.